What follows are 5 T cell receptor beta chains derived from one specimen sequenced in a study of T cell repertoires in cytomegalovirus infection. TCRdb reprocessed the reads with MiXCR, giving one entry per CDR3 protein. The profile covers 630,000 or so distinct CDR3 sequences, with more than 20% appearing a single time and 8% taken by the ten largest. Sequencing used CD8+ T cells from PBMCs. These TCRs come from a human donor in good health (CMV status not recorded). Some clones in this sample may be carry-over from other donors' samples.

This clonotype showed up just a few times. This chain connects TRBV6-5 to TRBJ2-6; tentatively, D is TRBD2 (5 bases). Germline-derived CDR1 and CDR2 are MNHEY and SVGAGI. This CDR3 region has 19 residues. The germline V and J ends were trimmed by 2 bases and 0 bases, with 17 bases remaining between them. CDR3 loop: CASSYRGSSYFSGANVLTF. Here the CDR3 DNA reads TGTGCCAGCAGTTACCGGGGTTCAAGCTATTTCTCTGGGGCCAACGTCCTGACTTTC.

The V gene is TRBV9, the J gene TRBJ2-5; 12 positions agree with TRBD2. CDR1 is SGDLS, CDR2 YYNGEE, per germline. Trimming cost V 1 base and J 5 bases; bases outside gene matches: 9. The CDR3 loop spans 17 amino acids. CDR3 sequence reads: CASSVFSGLAGKETQYF. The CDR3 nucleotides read TGTGCCAGCAGCGTATTCTCCGGACTAGCGGGGAAGGAGACCCAGTACTTC.

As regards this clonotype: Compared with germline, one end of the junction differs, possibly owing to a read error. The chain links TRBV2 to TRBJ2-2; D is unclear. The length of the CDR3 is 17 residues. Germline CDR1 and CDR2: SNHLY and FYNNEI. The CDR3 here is CVSSEVRSALNTGELFF. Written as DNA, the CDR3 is TGTGTCAGCAGTGAAGTCCGGAGTGCCTTGAACACCGGGGAGCTGTTTTTT.

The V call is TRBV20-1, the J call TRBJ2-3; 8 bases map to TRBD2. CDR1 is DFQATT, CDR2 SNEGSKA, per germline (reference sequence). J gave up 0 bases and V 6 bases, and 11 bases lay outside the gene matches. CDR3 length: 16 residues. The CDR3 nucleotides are TGCAGTGCAAATAGCGGGACCCACTTTAGCACAGATACGCAGTATTTT. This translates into CSANSGTHFSTDTQYF.

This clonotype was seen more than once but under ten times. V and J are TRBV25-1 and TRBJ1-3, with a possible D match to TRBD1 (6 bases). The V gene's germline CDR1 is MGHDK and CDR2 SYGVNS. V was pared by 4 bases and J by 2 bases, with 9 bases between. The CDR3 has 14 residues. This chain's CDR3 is CASSVGGAGNTIYF. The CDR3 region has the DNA TGTGCCAGCAGTGTAGGGGGGGCTGGAAACACCATATATTTT.